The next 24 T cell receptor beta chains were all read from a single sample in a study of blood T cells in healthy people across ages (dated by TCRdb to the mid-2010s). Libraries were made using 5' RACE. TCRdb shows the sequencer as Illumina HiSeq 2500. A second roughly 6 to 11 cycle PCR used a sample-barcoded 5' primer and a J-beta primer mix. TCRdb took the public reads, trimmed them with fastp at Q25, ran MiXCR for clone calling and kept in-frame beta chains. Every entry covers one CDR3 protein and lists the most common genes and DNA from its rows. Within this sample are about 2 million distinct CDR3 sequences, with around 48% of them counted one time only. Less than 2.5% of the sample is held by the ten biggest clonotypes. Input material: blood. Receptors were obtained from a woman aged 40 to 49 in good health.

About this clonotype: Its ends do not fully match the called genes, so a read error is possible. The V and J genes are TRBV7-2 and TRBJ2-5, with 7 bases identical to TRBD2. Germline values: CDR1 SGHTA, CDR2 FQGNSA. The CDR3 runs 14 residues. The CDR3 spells CAGSYGGNQETQYF. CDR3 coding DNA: TGTGCCGGCAGCTACGGGGGGAACCAAGAGACCCAGTACTTC.

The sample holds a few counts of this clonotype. CDR3 sequence: CSVNPTSGGSGYF. The CDR3 region has the DNA TGCAGTGTGAACCCGACTAGCGGGGGCAGTGGGTACTTC. The chain is built from TRBV20-1 and TRBJ2-5; 12 nucleotides match TRBD2. Trimming took 7 bases from V and 13 from J; bases not matched to a gene: 13. Germline CDR1 is DFQATT and CDR2 is SNEGSKA (reference sequence). CDR3 size: 13 residues.

The chain's CDR3 is CASSTRRGGDTQYF. Written as DNA, the CDR3 is TGTGCCAGCAGCACCCGGCGGGGGGGAGATACGCAGTATTTT. The genes are TRBV7-2 and TRBJ2-3, with TRBD2 identical over 9 bases. The V and J ends lost 5 bases and 5 bases, in that order; junction bases with no gene match: 5. CDR3 length: 14 residues. Germline CDR1 reads SGHTA; CDR2 reads FQGNSA.

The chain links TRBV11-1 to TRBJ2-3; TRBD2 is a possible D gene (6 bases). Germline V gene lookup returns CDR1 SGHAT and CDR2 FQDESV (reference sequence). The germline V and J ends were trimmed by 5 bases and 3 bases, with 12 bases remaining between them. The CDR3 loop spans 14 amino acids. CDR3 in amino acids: CASSQRRETDTQYF. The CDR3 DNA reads TGTGCCAGCAGCCAGCGGAGGGAAACAGATACGCAGTATTTT.

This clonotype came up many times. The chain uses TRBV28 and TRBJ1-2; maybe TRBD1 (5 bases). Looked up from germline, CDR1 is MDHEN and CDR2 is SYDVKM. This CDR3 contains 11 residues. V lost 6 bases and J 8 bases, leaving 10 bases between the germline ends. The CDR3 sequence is CASRTGAGYTF. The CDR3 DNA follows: TGTGCCAGCAGGACTGGGGCGGGCTACACCTTC.

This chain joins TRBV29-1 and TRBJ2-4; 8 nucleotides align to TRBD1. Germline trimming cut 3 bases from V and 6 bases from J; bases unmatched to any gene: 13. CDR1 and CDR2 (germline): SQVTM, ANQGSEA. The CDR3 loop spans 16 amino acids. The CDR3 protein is CSVELLGPTGGNIQYF. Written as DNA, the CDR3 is TGCAGCGTTGAGTTATTGGGACCTACAGGGGGAAACATTCAGTACTTC.

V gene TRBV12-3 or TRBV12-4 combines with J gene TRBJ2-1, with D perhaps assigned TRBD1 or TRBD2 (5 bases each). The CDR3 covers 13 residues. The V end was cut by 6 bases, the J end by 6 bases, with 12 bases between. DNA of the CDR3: TGTGCCAGCAGCCGGGGCCGCCTCAATGAGCAGTTCTTC. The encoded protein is CASSRGRLNEQFF.

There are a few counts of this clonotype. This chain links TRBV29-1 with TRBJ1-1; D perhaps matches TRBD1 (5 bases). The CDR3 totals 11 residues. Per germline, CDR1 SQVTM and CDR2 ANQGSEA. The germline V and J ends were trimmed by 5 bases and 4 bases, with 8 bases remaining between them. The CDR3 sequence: CSVRDLTEAFF. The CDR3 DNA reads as TGCAGCGTTCGGGACCTCACTGAAGCTTTCTTT.

DNA for the CDR3: TGCGCCAGTAGGACAGCAACTCGCATGAACACTGAAGCTTTCTTT. Its protein is CASRTATRMNTEAFF. This chain connects TRBV5-1 to TRBJ1-1, with D tentatively TRBD1 (6 bases). Trimming took off 8 bases at V and 0 bases at J, with 17 bases between the two ends. This CDR3 has 15 amino acids. Germline loops: CDR1 SGHRS, CDR2 YFSETQ.

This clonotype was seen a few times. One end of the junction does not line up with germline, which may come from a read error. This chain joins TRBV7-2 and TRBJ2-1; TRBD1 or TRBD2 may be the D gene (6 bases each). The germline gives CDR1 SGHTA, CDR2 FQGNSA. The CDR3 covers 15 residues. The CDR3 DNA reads TGTGCCAGCAGTTTAGACGGGGGCTCTAACAATGAGCAGTTCTTC. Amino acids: CASSLDGGSNNEQFF. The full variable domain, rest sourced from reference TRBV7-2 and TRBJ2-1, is GAGVSQSPSNKVTEKGKDVELRCDPISGHTALYWYRQSLGQGLEFLIYFQGNSAPDKSGLPSDRFSAERTGGSVSTLTIQRTQQEDSAVYLCASSLDGGSNNEQFFGPGTRLTVL.

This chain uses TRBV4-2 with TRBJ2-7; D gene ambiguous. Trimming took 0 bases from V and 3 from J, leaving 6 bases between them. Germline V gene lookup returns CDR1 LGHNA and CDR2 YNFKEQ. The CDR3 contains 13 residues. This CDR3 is CASSQENYYEQYF. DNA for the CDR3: TGTGCCAGCAGCCAAGAAAACTACTACGAGCAGTACTTC.

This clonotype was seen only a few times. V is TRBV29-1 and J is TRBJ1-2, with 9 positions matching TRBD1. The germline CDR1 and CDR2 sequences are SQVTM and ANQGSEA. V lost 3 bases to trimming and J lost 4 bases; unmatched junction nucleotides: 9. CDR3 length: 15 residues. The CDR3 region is CSVDTGGQGPYGYTF. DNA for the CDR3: TGCAGCGTTGATACGGGCGGACAGGGGCCCTATGGCTACACCTTC. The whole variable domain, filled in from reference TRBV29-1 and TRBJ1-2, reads SAVISQKPSRDICQRGTSLTIQCQVDSQVTMMFWYRQQPGQSLTLIATANQGSEATYESGFVIDKFPISRPNLTFSTLTVSNMSPEDSSIYLCSVDTGGQGPYGYTFGSGTRLTVV.

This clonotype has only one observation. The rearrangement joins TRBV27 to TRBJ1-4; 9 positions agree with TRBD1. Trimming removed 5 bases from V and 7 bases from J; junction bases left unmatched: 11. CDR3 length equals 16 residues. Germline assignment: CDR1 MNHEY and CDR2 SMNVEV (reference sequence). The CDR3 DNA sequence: TGTGCCAGCAGTACCCGGACAGGGGCCTCTTCTGAAAAACTGTTTTTT. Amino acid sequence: CASSTRTGASSEKLFF.

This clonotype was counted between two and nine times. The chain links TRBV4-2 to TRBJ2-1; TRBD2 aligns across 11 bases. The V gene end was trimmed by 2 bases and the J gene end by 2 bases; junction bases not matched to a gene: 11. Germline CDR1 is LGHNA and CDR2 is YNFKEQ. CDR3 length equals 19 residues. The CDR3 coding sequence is TGTGCCAGCAGCCAAACGGGTCTAGCGGGGGGCCGAGCCTACAATGAGCAGTTCTTC. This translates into CASSQTGLAGGRAYNEQFF.

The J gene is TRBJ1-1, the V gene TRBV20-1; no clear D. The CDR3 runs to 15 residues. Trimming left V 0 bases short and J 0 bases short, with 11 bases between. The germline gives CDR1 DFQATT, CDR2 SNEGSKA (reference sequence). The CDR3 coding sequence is TGCAGTGCTAGAGAGGGCGGAGTCCTGAACACTGAAGCTTTCTTT. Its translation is CSAREGGVLNTEAFF.

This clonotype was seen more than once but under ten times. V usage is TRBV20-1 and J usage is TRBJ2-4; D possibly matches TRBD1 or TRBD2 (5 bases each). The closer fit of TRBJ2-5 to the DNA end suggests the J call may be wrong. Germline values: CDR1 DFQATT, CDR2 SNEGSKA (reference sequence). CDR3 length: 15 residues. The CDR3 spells CSAPKTGTPSGTQYF. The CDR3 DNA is TGCAGTGCTCCGAAAACCGGGACGCCGTCGGGGACCCAGTACTTC.

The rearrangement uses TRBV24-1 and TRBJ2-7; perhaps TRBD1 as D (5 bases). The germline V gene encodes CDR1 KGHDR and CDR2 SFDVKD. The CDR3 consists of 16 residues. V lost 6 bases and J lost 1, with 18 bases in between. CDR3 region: CATSSYGAGVSYEQYF. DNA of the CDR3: TGTGCCACCAGTTCCTATGGGGCAGGCGTTTCCTACGAGCAGTACTTC.

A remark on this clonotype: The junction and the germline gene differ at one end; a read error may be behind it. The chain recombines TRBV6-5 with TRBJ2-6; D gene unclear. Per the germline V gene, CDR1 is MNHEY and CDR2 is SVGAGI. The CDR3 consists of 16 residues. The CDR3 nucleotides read TGTGTCAGCAGTTACGATTTACTCTCCGGGGCCAACGTCCTGACTTTC. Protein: CVSSYDLLSGANVLTF.

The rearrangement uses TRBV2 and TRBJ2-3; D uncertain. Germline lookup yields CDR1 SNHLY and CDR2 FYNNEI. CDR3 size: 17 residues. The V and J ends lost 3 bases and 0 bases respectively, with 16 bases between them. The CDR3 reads CASSDDGGGTSTDTQYF. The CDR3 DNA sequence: TGTGCCAGCAGTGATGATGGCGGTGGAACTAGCACAGATACGCAGTATTTT.

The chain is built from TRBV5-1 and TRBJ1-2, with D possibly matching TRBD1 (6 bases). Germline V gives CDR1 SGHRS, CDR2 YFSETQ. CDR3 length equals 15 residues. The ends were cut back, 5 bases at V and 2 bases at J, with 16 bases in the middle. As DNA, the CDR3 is TGCGCCAGCAGTCTGACAGGCGGCTACAACTATGGCTACACCTTC. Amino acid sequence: CASSLTGGYNYGYTF.

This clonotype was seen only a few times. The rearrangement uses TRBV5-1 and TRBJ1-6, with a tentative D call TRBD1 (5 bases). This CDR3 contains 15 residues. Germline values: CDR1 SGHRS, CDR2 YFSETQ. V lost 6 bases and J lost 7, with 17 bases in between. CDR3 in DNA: TGCGCCAGCACAACCGAGGGACGGTCCAATTCACCCCTCCACTTT. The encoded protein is CASTTEGRSNSPLHF.

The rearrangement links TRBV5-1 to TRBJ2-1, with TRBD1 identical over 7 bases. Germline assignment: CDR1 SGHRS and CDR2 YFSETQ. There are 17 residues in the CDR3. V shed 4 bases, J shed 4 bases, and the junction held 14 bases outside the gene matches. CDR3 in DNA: TGCGCCAGCAGCCCCAGGGGACAGACCTCCCTATACAATGAGCAGTTCTTC. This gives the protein CASSPRGQTSLYNEQFF.

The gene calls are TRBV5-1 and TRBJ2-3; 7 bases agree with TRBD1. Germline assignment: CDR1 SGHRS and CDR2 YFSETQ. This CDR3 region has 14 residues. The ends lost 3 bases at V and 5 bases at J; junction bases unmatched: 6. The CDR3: CASSSDRDRDTQYF. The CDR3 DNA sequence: TGCGCCAGCAGCTCAGACAGGGACAGAGATACGCAGTATTTT. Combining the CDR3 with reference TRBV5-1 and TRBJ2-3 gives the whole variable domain KAGVTQTPRYLIKTRGQQVTLSCSPISGHRSVSWYQQTPGQGLQFLFEYFSETQRNKGNFPGRFSGRQFSNSRSEMNVSTLELGDSALYLCASSSDRDRDTQYFGPGTRLTVL.

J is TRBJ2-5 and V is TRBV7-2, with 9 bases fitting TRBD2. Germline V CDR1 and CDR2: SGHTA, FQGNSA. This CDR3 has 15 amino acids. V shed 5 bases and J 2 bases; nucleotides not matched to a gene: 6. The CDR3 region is CASSTSLAGQETQYF. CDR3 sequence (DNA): TGTGCCAGCAGCACCAGCCTAGCGGGGCAAGAGACCCAGTACTTC.